This passage covers 22 T cell receptor beta chains from one sample sequenced in a study of blood T cell repertoires in COVID-19. The repertoire was sequenced with immunoSEQ multiplex PCR; TCRdb's copy has only in-frame clones and lacks some. The repertoire holds 200,000 to 300,000 clones, 80% to 90% seen once, with under 5% in the top ten. Input material: PBMCs or T cells enriched from blood (not recorded which). Every receptor here comes from a woman in her 30s who had recovered from COVID-19.

This clone was detected only a few times. This rearrangement joins TRBV28 to TRBJ1-3; D is perhaps TRBD1 (6 bases). The V end lost 5 bases, the J end lost 2 bases, and 10 bases lay between the germline ends. This CDR3 is 14 amino acids long. Germline V lookup: CDR1 MDHEN, CDR2 SYDVKM. The CDR3 region has the DNA TGTGCCAGCAGTCAAGGGGGGGCTGGAAACACCATATATTTT. This gives the protein CASSQGGAGNTIYF.

The chain links TRBV28 to TRBJ1-3; TRBD1 is a possible D gene (6 bases). V gave up 9 bases and J gave up 8 bases, with 35 bases separating them. CDR3 length: 19 amino acids. CDR1 is MDHEN, CDR2 SYDVKM, per germline. This CDR3 reads CASSTPQGWTRGKPDTIYF. DNA of the CDR3: TGTGCCAGTTCTACTCCTCAGGGGTGGACCCGCGGTAAACCGGACACCATATATTTT.

The rearrangement joins TRBV6-5 to TRBJ1-1; 7 bases fit TRBD1. This CDR3 contains 14 residues. V gave up 8 bases and J gave up 1 base; unmatched junction bases: 7. The germline V gene encodes CDR1 MNHEY and CDR2 SVGAGI. The CDR3 DNA reads as TGTGCCAGCCACAGACAGGGCGGGAACACTGAAGCTTTCTTT. Its translation is CASHRQGGNTEAFF.

The chain combines TRBV24-1 with TRBJ2-1; 13 bases are shared with TRBD2. Germline CDR1 is KGHDR and CDR2 is SFDVKD. After removal of 4 bases from V and 12 bases from J, the junction contained 8 bases not matched to a gene. This CDR3 contains 15 residues. For the CDR3, the DNA is TGTGCCACCAGTGACACTAGCGGGAGGGAAGGATGGCAGTTCTTC. Protein sequence: CATSDTSGREGWQFF.

The J gene is TRBJ2-7, the V gene TRBV11-2, with D possibly being TRBD2 (6 bases). The CDR3 has 15 amino acids. Germline values: CDR1 SGHAT, CDR2 FQNNGV. V was shortened by 4 bases and J by 0 bases, with 13 bases between the two germline ends. This CDR3 reads CASSSRDSSSYEQYF. The CDR3 DNA reads TGTGCCAGCAGCTCCCGGGACTCAAGCTCCTACGAGCAGTACTTC.

This clone was seen only once. This sequence joins TRBV24-1 and TRBJ1-1; D gene ambiguous. CDR1 KGHDR and CDR2 SFDVKD come from the germline V gene. The CDR3 is 18 amino acids. The ends were cut back, 8 bases at V and 2 bases at J, with 26 bases in the middle. As DNA, the CDR3 is TGTGCCACCACCACCACTAGGACGGAATACACGATTAACACTGAAGCTTTCTTT. Its translation: CATTTTRTEYTINTEAFF.

This clone was seen once. The chain employs TRBV6-4 and TRBJ1-2; D unresolved. In germline, CDR1 is MRHNA, CDR2 SNTAGT. Trimming removed 0 bases at V and 13 bases at J, with 15 bases between. The CDR3 is 13 residues long. The CDR3 DNA follows: TGTGCCAGCAGTGACTCTGGGCAGGCCCGAATCACCTTC. It translates to CASSDSGQARITF.

This chain uses TRBV28 with TRBJ1-1, with 7 positions matching TRBD1. Germline CDR1 and CDR2: MDHEN and SYDVKM. The CDR3 has 17 residues. Unmatched junction bases numbered 8, after V lost 1 base and J lost 0 bases. The CDR3 is CASSLSPYRGMNTEAFF. The CDR3, as DNA: TGTGCCAGCAGTTTATCGCCTTACAGGGGAATGAACACTGAAGCTTTCTTT. Filled out from reference TRBV28 and TRBJ1-1, the complete variable domain reads DVKVTQSSRYLVKRTGEKVFLECVQDMDHENMFWYRQDPGLGLRLIYFSYDVKMKEKGDIPEGYSVSREKKERFSLILESASTNQTSMYLCASSLSPYRGMNTEAFFGQGTRLTVV.

This chain uses TRBV27 with TRBJ2-5, with a weak D call TRBD2 (5 bases). This CDR3 has 13 residues. Trimming removed 6 bases from V and 7 bases from J, with 15 bases in between. Germline lookup yields CDR1 MNHEY and CDR2 SMNVEV (reference sequence). The CDR3 reads CASSILADGTQYF. The CDR3 DNA is TGTGCCAGCAGCATCCTAGCAGACGGGACCCAGTACTTC.

The V and J genes are TRBV9 and TRBJ2-3, with D unclear. This CDR3 has 15 residues. Per the germline V gene, CDR1 is SGDLS and CDR2 is YYNGEE. The ends were cut back, 3 bases at V and 3 bases at J, with 14 bases in the middle. CDR3 in amino acids: CASSAVIAGTDTQYF. The CDR3 coding sequence is TGTGCCAGCAGCGCCGTGATAGCTGGGACAGATACGCAGTATTTT.

The chain couples TRBV18 to TRBJ2-7; D possibly corresponds to TRBD2 (6 bases). Per the germline V gene, CDR1 is KGHSH and CDR2 is LQKENI. Trimming left V 2 bases short and J 1 base short, with 15 bases between. This CDR3 is built from 16 residues. The CDR3 loop is CASSPAREEGSYEQYF. CDR3 DNA: TGTGCCAGCTCACCAGCCCGCGAGGAGGGTTCCTACGAGCAGTACTTC.

This chain links TRBV28 with TRBJ2-7, with 9 positions matching TRBD2. The CDR3 runs 15 residues. V was clipped by 6 bases and J by 2 bases; unmatched bases: 8. Germline assignment: CDR1 MDHEN and CDR2 SYDVKM. The CDR3 nucleotides read TGTGCCAGCAGCTCCCCGCGACTAGCGGCCTACGAGCAGTACTTC. Encoded protein: CASSSPRLAAYEQYF.

The chain recombines TRBV20-1 with TRBJ2-5; 7 nucleotides agree with TRBD1. Germline values: CDR1 DFQATT, CDR2 SNEGSKA (reference sequence). The V and J ends lost 3 bases and 1 base, in that order; junction bases with no gene match: 5. The CDR3 is made up of 14 amino acids. The CDR3 here is CSASLQGLQETQYF. The CDR3 nucleotides read TGCAGTGCTAGTTTACAGGGGCTCCAAGAGACCCAGTACTTC.

This clone was observed once. The genes are TRBV7-9 and TRBJ1-4; D gene unclear. The length of the CDR3 is 14 residues. In germline, CDR1 is SEHNR, CDR2 FQNEAQ (reference sequence). V gave up 5 bases and J gave up 8 bases, with 15 bases separating them. The CDR3 coding sequence is TGTGCCAGCAGCGACCGGGAGGGTTCCGAAAAACTGTTTTTT. Translated, it gives CASSDREGSEKLFF.

This chain joins TRBV27 and TRBJ2-2, with D perhaps matching TRBD2 (6 bases). The V gene lost 3 bases and the J gene lost 6 bases, with 14 bases spanning the gap. This CDR3 comprises 15 residues. Germline V gene sequence: CDR1 MNHEY, CDR2 SMNVEV (reference sequence). CDR3 coding DNA: TGTGCCAGCAGTTTTTCGGAGGGCCGTCCCGGGGAGCTGTTTTTT. It yields the protein CASSFSEGRPGELFF.

The rearrangement links TRBV2 to TRBJ1-3; TRBD1 might be the D (6 bases). This CDR3 has 14 residues. V lost 8 bases, J lost 0 bases, and 11 bases lay in between. Germline V gives CDR1 SNHLY, CDR2 FYNNEI. CDR3 nucleotides: TGTGCCAGCGGGAGGGGGATCTCTGGAAACACCATATATTTT. This codes for CASGRGISGNTIYF.

The chain recombines TRBV4-2 with TRBJ2-1; D is perhaps TRBD1 (5 bases). CDR1 LGHNA and CDR2 YNFKEQ come from the germline V gene. V lost 0 bases to trimming and J lost 6 bases, with 15 bases between them. This CDR3 has 16 residues. CDR3 region: CASSQETAFSSNEQFF. For the CDR3, the DNA is TGTGCCAGCAGCCAAGAGACAGCCTTTTCGTCCAATGAGCAGTTCTTC.

V usage is TRBV27 and J usage is TRBJ1-2; D gene uncertain. The CDR3 loop spans 15 amino acids. The V end lost 2 bases, the J end lost 4 bases, and 14 bases lay between the germline ends. Germline loops: CDR1 MNHEY, CDR2 SMNVEV (reference sequence). The CDR3 DNA is TGTGCCAGCAGTTTAGATGCAGGCCGGGGCTATGGCTACACCTTC. This translates into CASSLDAGRGYGYTF.

This chain links TRBV28 with TRBJ1-2; 8 nucleotides match TRBD1. The trim removed 5 bases at V and 4 bases at J, leaving 9 bases unmatched. The germline V gene has CDR1 MDHEN and CDR2 SYDVKM. The CDR3 has 15 residues. CDR3 in amino acids: CASSTSAGQAYGYTF. CDR3 DNA: TGTGCCAGCAGTACCTCCGCGGGACAGGCCTATGGCTACACCTTC.

This clone is a singleton in its sample. V usage is TRBV14 and J usage is TRBJ2-1, with 9 bases fitting TRBD1. Germline V lookup: CDR1 SGHDN, CDR2 FVKESK. V lost 4 bases, J lost 0 bases, and 4 bases stayed unmatched. CDR3 length: 16 amino acids. CDR3 loop: CASSPQGAISYNEQFF. CDR3 nucleotides: TGTGCCAGCAGCCCACAGGGGGCTATCTCCTACAATGAGCAGTTCTTC.

The V and J genes are TRBV6-5 and TRBJ2-7; 7 nucleotides agree with TRBD2. Germline V gene data show CDR1 as MNHEY and CDR2 as SVGAGI. V shed 4 bases, J shed 3 bases, and the junction held 6 bases outside the gene matches. The CDR3 extends over 14 amino acids. The CDR3 here is CASSWSGINYEQYF. In DNA form, the CDR3 reads TGTGCCAGCAGTTGGAGCGGGATCAACTACGAGCAGTACTTC.

The rearrangement joins TRBV7-9 to TRBJ2-5; 9 bases are shared with TRBD2. The ends lost 0 bases at V and 5 bases at J; junction bases unmatched: 7. This CDR3 region has 16 residues. Germline values: CDR1 SEHNR, CDR2 FQNEAQ (reference sequence). The CDR3 is CASSLAGIAGEETQYF. CDR3 bases: TGTGCCAGCAGCTTAGCCGGTATAGCGGGAGAGGAGACCCAGTACTTC.